The TCR beta chain described here comes from a study of cytomegalovirus exposure and HLA in healthy donors (dated by TCRdb to the late 2010s). In terms of the full investigation: An earlier analysis of a few hundred of the donors reported 276 Gb of sequence data and 90 million to 120 million unique TCR beta sequences obtained from 150 million to 200 million T cells. About 300 gigabases of sequencing data and tens of millions of unique TCR sequences were included in an early release covering roughly 700 HLA-typed donors. Among the roughly 370 genotyped donors, around 81% belonged to the genetic ancestry cluster associated with self-reported Caucasian donors. The aim of the study was to test whether cataloging public T cell receptors could identify signatures of past pathogen exposure. The T cell repertoires of some 700 subjects were profiled by immunosequencing and related to cytomegalovirus serostatus. In addition to the first cohort of 666 subjects, a separate validation cohort of 120 different subjects was used. To predict cytomegalovirus infection status, the study combined high-throughput TCR immunosequencing, statistical association of individual TCRs with disease status, and machine learning. A later analysis re-analyzed previously published TCR beta repertoires from several hundred donors and added high-resolution HLA genotyping to study TCR occurrence patterns. Rather than drawing on any new phenotypic data, the later analysis identified candidate immune exposures from TCR beta sequences and the way those sequences occurred across donors. To decide whether each TCR beta V gene segment behaved as functional or pseudogenic, an earlier analysis of nearly 600 of the donors relied on high-throughput TCR beta sequencing. Donor age, sex, ethnicity and CMV serostatus were compiled alongside the repertoire data. A later genetic analysis used genome-wide SNP genotypes for about 65% of the roughly 670 donors, treating that subset as a discovery cohort. All discovery cohort repertoires had been generated on a single sequencing platform. Class I and class II HLA loci were covered by the typing at four-digit resolution. Typing coverage varied by locus: roughly 629-630 donors for A, B, C, DRB1 and DQB1; about 520 for DQA1; more than 600 for DPA1; 450 to 480 for DPB1. A handful of DR-DQ haplotypes were handled as single units for association and clustering because linkage in the cohort was strong. Across some 400 genotyped donors of the cohort, an average of approximately 220,000 unique TCR beta nucleotide sequences per donor were sequenced, and around 19% of those sequences were non-productive.

A word on this clone: The antigen it binds to is not known. The input lacks base qualities; no much larger clone sits a single base away.

Summary of the overall study and its limitations: A cluster of highly shared sequence variants was judged likely to be a technical artifact of the sequencing pipeline. Most TCR sequences were seen in very few donors, while some public TCRs were found in many individuals. According to a later analysis, most CMV-associated TCR beta chains appeared to be HLA-restricted, and the HLA associations seemed to be driven largely by CMV exposure. In this cohort, only TCR beta chains were sequenced, and detectable features were limited by the absence of alpha or paired-chain data. According to a later genetic analysis, donors in an Asian-associated ancestry cluster had fewer N-insertions in productive TCRs than the approximately 690-donor mean. In an earlier analysis of fewer than 700 of the donors, most TCR beta V segments appeared in productive rearrangements about 90% or about 30% of the time, broadly matching IMGT annotations. According to a later analysis, parvovirus B19, influenza, CMV and Epstein-Barr virus appeared linked to several top co-occurrence clusters. The presence/absence analyses assumed that sequencing depth was roughly uniform across donors, and that assumption may not be true. In a later analysis, TCR association rates were found to vary across HLA loci, with the most associated TCRs seen for DRB1 alleles and the fewest for HLA-C alleles. A further reported finding was that TCR beta sequences accurately predicted the HLA-A and HLA-B alleles for most subjects in the first cohort. Correlated functional status among segregating V segments might be attributable to linkage disequilibrium, but an unknown experimental factor could not be ruled out. Because counts were too low, approximately 18 rarely observed V segments, including chromosome 9 orphons, were excluded from the earlier analysis of several hundred of the donors. Cytomegalovirus status was reported to be diagnosed by the classifier with high specificity and sensitivity in both the original and validation cohorts. Because HLA typing was missing for some donors at each locus, association tests included only the typed subset. In a later analysis, around 17,000 TCR beta sequences were associated with specific HLA alleles at a false discovery rate of 0.05. CMV serostatus was the only immune exposure information available for the cohort. Some IMGT-functional V segments, including TRBV6-2 and TRBV6-3, could not be distinguished by the 87-base-pair reads and were therefore excluded. The authors suggested that the approach could potentially be generalized to other disease states and immunological phenotypes. In a later analysis, HLA-associated TCR beta chains were found to be more clonally expanded and to have lower generation probabilities than equally common non-associated chains. An association between a missense DCLRE1C variant and V-gene and J-gene trimming of TCR beta chains was found in a later genetic analysis and replicated in an independent cohort. When HLA alleles, especially DR and DQ, strongly co-occurred, attributing TCR associations to individual alleles was difficult. In the study, about 150 TCR beta chains were listed as associated with cytomegalovirus. In vitro tests confirmed that three of the cytomegalovirus-associated TCR beta chains recognize cytomegalovirus antigens.

Libraries came from the immunoSEQ multiplex PCR assay. The multiplex PCR relied on a mix of 60 forward primers for TCR Vbeta segments and 13 reverse primers for TCR Jbeta segments. Amplification of the CDR3 region of rearranged TCR beta genes was performed with a multiplex PCR assay on genomic DNA. Amplified TCR beta libraries were sequenced as 87-base-pair reads on the Illumina HiSeq System. The study's processing was this. In a later analysis, 77 million or so unique TCR beta chains were counted across the approximately 670 repertoires, and around 10 million of these chains were shared by at least two donors. Raw reads were error-corrected and collapsed into unique sequences with a nearest-neighbor algorithm that merged closely related sequences to remove PCR and sequencing errors. To assign V, D and J gene segments, CDR3 sequences were aligned to IMGT reference sequences. For a sequence to be retained, at least a six-nucleotide match to both a V gene segment and a J gene segment was required. Rearrangements were called productive when the CDR3 lacked stop codons and stayed in frame with V and J; all others were non-productive. Following IMGT convention, CDR3 was defined as the stretch from the second conserved V-encoded cysteine up to the conserved J-encoded phenylalanine. Sequences without an unambiguous match to a single V gene segment were excluded from the earlier analysis of a few hundred of the donors. In an earlier analysis of some 590 of the donors, V segments were called functional above 56.7% productive rearrangements and were called segregating when the between-donor standard deviation exceeded 5%. A statistical classification framework was developed to diagnose cytomegalovirus status using the catalog of TCR beta chain sequences. In a later analysis, TCR nucleotide sequences were compared against IMGT/GENE-DB human TR gene sequences so that V and J genes could be assigned. Using the TCRdist pipeline, a later analysis assigned CDR3 sequences along with most-parsimonious VDJ recombination scenarios. In a later analysis, every TCR beta chain was defined by the combination of its CDR3 amino acid sequence and its V-gene family, and reads without a unique V-gene family were dropped. A later analysis removed 592 highly shared, low-generation-probability nucleotide sequences to deal with suspected cross-contamination and a sequencing artifact. In a later analysis, a clonal expansion index was calculated for each public chain from normalized within-repertoire ranks of inferred template counts. Generation probabilities in a later analysis came from a VDJ recombination model fitted to out-of-frame rearrangements, and those results were checked against IGoR. A later analysis scored TCR-TCR, TCR-HLA and TCR-CMV co-occurrence with hypergeometric tests, applying a repertoire-size bias correction to TCR pairs. A later analysis estimated false discovery rates by permuting HLA or CMV assignments 20 times. In a later analysis, co-occurring TCRs were grouped with DBSCAN, and TCRdist sequence similarity was added when clustering was performed within HLA-allele-positive subsets. Repertoires with fewer than 30,000 or more than 120,000 public chains were left out of co-occurrence clustering, as were about 5 repertoires with anomalous nucleotide sharing. TCRdb mirrors the immuneACCESS table, restricted to in-frame sequences. Some clones are absent from its copies; in checked studies, under half trace to an unresolved V gene, and the reason for the others is unknown. The V and J calls and clone size are taken from that table; D and trimming were inferred from the DNA. In this sample the table shows 80,000 to 100,000 clones, roughly 70% of which occur a single time. The ten largest clones capture about 22% of the sample.

In total, over 600 healthy bone marrow donors made up the cohort. Cohort members were all nominally healthy when sampled, although unrecorded immune exposures were likely present. The donor tested CMV seropositive, placing the donor among the roughly 270 seropositive members of the cohort. Every donor gave a peripheral blood sample, and the peripheral blood mononuclear cells from that sample were used for TCR beta sequencing. Genomic DNA extraction from the blood cell samples was performed with the Qiagen DNeasy Blood Extraction Kit. The germline V gene yields MRHNA for CDR1 and SNTAGT for CDR2. V lost 3 bases and J lost 7 bases; the stretch between them is 12 bases long. From its cysteine to its phenylalanine, the CDR3 spans 13 amino acids. This entry keeps only the CDR3 DNA: 39 bases, framed from base 1.

This sequence originates from a man between 25 and 39 years old in good health and CMV-seropositive. Sequenced material: PBMCs. The rearranged segments are TRBV6-4 and TRBJ1-2; no D gene can be assigned with confidence. The nucleotide sequence is TGTGCCAGCAGTGAGTCAGGCGCCGGTGGCTACACCTTC. Translated, this is CASSESGAGGYTF.